These T cell receptor beta chains were read from a single sample in a study of control samples from healthy donors and cancer patients. Only in-frame clones appear in the TCRdb table, and some are missing; sequencing was by immunoSEQ multiplex PCR. The sample contains about 130,000 clones, around 90% of which appear only once. Material for sequencing was blood. The origin of the receptors is a man younger than 35 in good health. The CDR3 runs from the conserved cysteine through the conserved F or W. A D gene is named only where the DNA matches it firmly. Not every row has a clone size; where given, it reads once, few, many or a size class.

clone size: .; J gene: TRBJ2-2; D gene: .; V gene: TRBV6-5; CDR3 length: 14; CDR3 protein: CASSYSLLAGELFF; CDR3 DNA: TGTGCCAGCAGTTACTCGCTTTTGGCCGGGGAGCTGTTTTTT
clone size: .; J gene: TRBJ2-2; D gene: .; V gene: TRBV6-5; CDR3 length: 15; CDR3 protein: CASSFSLPNTGELFF; CDR3 DNA: TGTGCCAGCAGTTTCTCGCTTCCTAACACCGGGGAGCTGTTTTTT
clone size: .; J gene: TRBJ1-1; D gene: TRBD1; V gene: TRBV2; CDR3 length: 13; CDR3 protein: CASQGVPHTEAFF; CDR3 DNA: TGTGCCAGCCAGGGGGTTCCGCACACTGAAGCTTTCTTT
clone size: .; J gene: TRBJ2-1; D gene: TRBD1; V gene: TRBV19; CDR3 length: 16; CDR3 protein: CASSKGQVVTHNEQFF; CDR3 DNA: TGTGCCAGTAGTAAAGGACAGGTCGTTACTCACAATGAGCAGTTCTTC
clone size: .; J gene: TRBJ1-3; D gene: TRBD1; V gene: TRBV6-5; CDR3 length: 14; CDR3 protein: CASSSGTVGNTIYF; CDR3 DNA: TGTGCCAGCAGTTCTGGGACAGTTGGAAACACCATATATTTT
clone size: .; J gene: TRBJ1-2; D gene: .; V gene: TRBV7-2; CDR3 length: 14; CDR3 protein: CASSLAQGSPGYTF; CDR3 DNA: TGTGCCAGCAGCTTAGCCCAGGGGTCGCCTGGCTACACCTTC
clone size: .; J gene: TRBJ2-1; D gene: TRBD1; V gene: TRBV3-1/TRBV3-2; CDR3 length: 15; CDR3 protein: CASSQERQGAREQFF; CDR3 DNA: TGTGCCAGCAGCCAAGAACGACAGGGGGCTAGGGAGCAGTTCTTC
clone size: .; J gene: TRBJ2-1; D gene: .; V gene: TRBV12-3/TRBV12-4; CDR3 length: 12; CDR3 protein: CASSLQGYEQFF; CDR3 DNA: TGTGCCAGCAGTCTTCAGGGCTATGAGCAGTTCTTC
clone size: .; J gene: TRBJ1-3; D gene: .; V gene: TRBV7-9; CDR3 length: 11; CDR3 protein: CASSMDRVLYF; CDR3 DNA: TGTGCCAGCAGCATGGACAGAGTCTTATATTTT
clone size: .; J gene: TRBJ1-2; D gene: TRBD1; V gene: TRBV30; CDR3 length: 13; CDR3 protein: CAWRTGKGYGYTF; CDR3 DNA: TGTGCCTGGAGGACAGGGAAGGGCTATGGCTACACCTTC
clone size: .; J gene: TRBJ1-1; D gene: TRBD1; V gene: TRBV2; CDR3 length: 13; CDR3 protein: CASSSGQGTEAFF; CDR3 DNA: TGTGCCAGCAGTTCCGGACAGGGCACTGAAGCTTTCTTT
clone size: .; J gene: TRBJ2-7; D gene: .; V gene: TRBV21-1; CDR3 length: 17; CDR3 protein: CASSKLGDNEPTYEQYF; CDR3 DNA: TGTGCCAGCAGCAAATTGGGAGACAACGAACCCACCTACGAGCAGTACTTC
clone size: few; J gene: TRBJ2-3; D gene: .; V gene: TRBV4-1; CDR3 length: 16; CDR3 protein: CASSQVNLISTDTQYF; CDR3 DNA: TGCGCCAGCAGCCAAGTCAACCTAATTAGCACAGATACGCAGTATTTT
clone size: .; J gene: TRBJ2-7; D gene: TRBD2; V gene: TRBV4-1; CDR3 length: 14; CDR3 protein: CASSQFPTSDEQYF; CDR3 DNA: TGCGCCAGCAGCCAATTCCCCACTAGCGATGAGCAGTACTTC
clone size: .; J gene: TRBJ1-4; D gene: .; V gene: TRBV2; CDR3 length: 14; CDR3 protein: CASSYVSDSTRLFF; CDR3 DNA: TGTGCCAGCAGTTACGTATCGGATTCTACGAGACTGTTTTTT
clone size: .; J gene: TRBJ2-3; D gene: .; V gene: TRBV9; CDR3 length: 14; CDR3 protein: CASSVEGLKDTQYF; CDR3 DNA: TGTGCCAGCAGCGTAGAAGGGCTCAAAGATACGCAGTATTTT
clone size: .; J gene: TRBJ2-2; D gene: .; V gene: TRBV5-1; CDR3 length: 15; CDR3 protein: CASSLYDSNTGELFF; CDR3 DNA: TGCGCCAGCAGCTTGTATGACTCGAACACCGGGGAGCTGTTTTTT
clone size: .; J gene: TRBJ2-7; D gene: .; V gene: TRBV18; CDR3 length: 15; CDR3 protein: CASSPSGETSYEQYF; CDR3 DNA: TGTGCCAGCTCACCTTCAGGGGAAACCTCCTACGAGCAGTACTTC
clone size: .; J gene: TRBJ1-5; D gene: .; V gene: TRBV9; CDR3 length: 13; CDR3 protein: CASSRGDGTSQHF; CDR3 DNA: TGTGCCAGCAGCAGGGGGGACGGGACATCTCAGCATTTT
clone size: once; J gene: TRBJ2-2; D gene: TRBD2; V gene: TRBV18; CDR3 length: 19; CDR3 protein: CASSPSTLAGGPRTGELFF; CDR3 DNA: TGTGCCAGCTCACCATCTACACTAGCGGGGGGGCCGCGCACCGGGGAGCTGTTTTTT
clone size: .; J gene: TRBJ1-5; D gene: .; V gene: TRBV19; CDR3 length: 13; CDR3 protein: CATSGGARQPQHF; CDR3 DNA: TGTGCCACCAGTGGGGGGGCACGGCAGCCCCAGCATTTT
clone size: .; J gene: TRBJ2-1; D gene: TRBD1; V gene: TRBV2; CDR3 length: 14; CDR3 protein: CASSRQGAYNEQFF; CDR3 DNA: TGTGCCAGCAGCAGACAGGGGGCTTACAATGAGCAGTTCTTC
clone size: .; J gene: TRBJ2-5; D gene: TRBD2; V gene: TRBV11-2; CDR3 length: 15; CDR3 protein: CASSGTRRARETQYF; CDR3 DNA: TGTGCCAGCAGCGGGACTAGAAGGGCTCGGGAGACCCAGTACTTC
clone size: .; J gene: TRBJ2-5; D gene: TRBD2; V gene: TRBV7-3; CDR3 length: 14; CDR3 protein: CASSGTSGPETQYF; CDR3 DNA: TGTGCCAGCAGCGGGACTAGCGGCCCAGAGACCCAGTACTTC
clone size: .; J gene: TRBJ1-2; D gene: .; V gene: TRBV5-4; CDR3 length: 14; CDR3 protein: CASSLDRAVYGYTF; CDR3 DNA: TGTGCCAGCAGCTTGGACAGGGCCGTCTATGGCTACACCTTC
clone size: .; J gene: TRBJ1-4; D gene: .; V gene: TRBV6-5; CDR3 length: 16; CDR3 protein: CASSSTKTFTPEKLFF; CDR3 DNA: TGTGCCAGCAGTTCGACGAAGACATTCACCCCTGAAAAACTGTTTTTT
clone size: .; J gene: TRBJ2-1; D gene: TRBD1; V gene: TRBV7-2; CDR3 length: 15; CDR3 protein: CASSSDRGSYNEQFF; CDR3 DNA: TGTGCCAGCAGCTCGGACAGGGGCTCCTACAATGAGCAGTTCTTC
clone size: .; J gene: TRBJ1-6; D gene: .; V gene: TRBV6-1; CDR3 length: 15; CDR3 protein: CASSEAGGGASPLHF; CDR3 DNA: TGTGCCAGCAGTGAAGCTGGAGGGGGGGCTTCACCCCTCCACTTT
clone size: .; J gene: TRBJ1-4; D gene: TRBD1; V gene: TRBV5-4; CDR3 length: 14; CDR3 protein: CASSAGQGDEKLFF; CDR3 DNA: TGTGCCAGCAGCGCAGGACAGGGCGATGAAAAACTGTTTTTT
clone size: few; J gene: TRBJ2-3; D gene: .; V gene: TRBV5-4; CDR3 length: 17; CDR3 protein: CASSLSSPLLHTDTQYF; CDR3 DNA: TGTGCCAGCAGCTTGAGTAGTCCTCTCCTTCACACAGATACGCAGTATTTT
clone size: .; J gene: TRBJ2-5; D gene: .; V gene: TRBV6-1; CDR3 length: 14; CDR3 protein: CASSEDRVQETQYF; CDR3 DNA: TGTGCCAGCAGTGAAGACCGGGTACAAGAGACCCAGTACTTC
clone size: .; J gene: TRBJ2-3; D gene: .; V gene: TRBV10-1; CDR3 length: 16; CDR3 protein: CASSPSVGVRTDTQYF; CDR3 DNA: TGCGCCAGCAGTCCCTCTGTGGGGGTAAGGACAGATACGCAGTATTTT
clone size: .; J gene: TRBJ1-1; D gene: .; V gene: TRBV9; CDR3 length: 16; CDR3 protein: CASSADDTGMNTEAFF; CDR3 DNA: TGTGCCAGCAGCGCAGACGATACGGGCATGAACACTGAAGCTTTCTTT
clone size: .; J gene: TRBJ2-3; D gene: TRBD1; V gene: TRBV5-6; CDR3 length: 17; CDR3 protein: CASSRRSGTGNTDTQYF; CDR3 DNA: TGTGCCAGCAGCCGCAGATCGGGGACAGGAAACACAGATACGCAGTATTTT
clone size: .; J gene: TRBJ1-1; D gene: .; V gene: TRBV5-4; CDR3 length: 13; CDR3 protein: CASSLGVGTEAFF; CDR3 DNA: TGTGCCAGCAGCCTGGGAGTGGGCACTGAAGCTTTCTTT
clone size: .; J gene: TRBJ2-3; D gene: .; V gene: TRBV6-1; CDR3 length: 15; CDR3 protein: CASSEAKDSTDTQYF; CDR3 DNA: TGTGCCAGCAGTGAAGCCAAGGATAGCACAGATACGCAGTATTTT
clone size: .; J gene: TRBJ1-4; D gene: .; V gene: TRBV3-1/TRBV3-2; CDR3 length: 15; CDR3 protein: CASSQGGGEVKRLFF; CDR3 DNA: TGTGCCAGCAGCCAAGGTGGGGGGGAGGTCAAGCGGCTGTTTTTT
clone size: .; J gene: TRBJ1-2; D gene: .; V gene: TRBV12-5; CDR3 length: 16; CDR3 protein: CASGLVISGIQRGYTF; CDR3 DNA: TGTGCTAGTGGTTTGGTGATATCAGGGATCCAGAGAGGCTACACCTTC
clone size: .; J gene: TRBJ1-2; D gene: .; V gene: TRBV15; CDR3 length: 15; CDR3 protein: CATSSSDRPNYGYTF; CDR3 DNA: TGTGCCACCAGCAGTAGTGACAGACCTAACTATGGCTACACCTTC
clone size: once; J gene: TRBJ1-2; D gene: .; V gene: TRBV5-1; CDR3 length: 17; CDR3 protein: CASSLSGNQFFNYGYTF; CDR3 DNA: TGCGCCAGCAGCTTGTCCGGAAATCAGTTCTTTAACTATGGCTACACCTTC
clone size: .; J gene: TRBJ2-3; D gene: .; V gene: TRBV2; CDR3 length: 14; CDR3 protein: CARGAGRSTDTQYF; CDR3 DNA: TGTGCCAGGGGGGCGGGGCGAAGCACAGATACGCAGTATTTT
clone size: .; J gene: TRBJ1-2; D gene: .; V gene: TRBV29-1; CDR3 length: 12; CDR3 protein: CSATGVEGRYTF; CDR3 DNA: TGCAGCGCGACCGGGGTGGAGGGCCGCTACACCTTC
clone size: few; J gene: TRBJ1-5; D gene: .; V gene: TRBV7-9; CDR3 length: 13; CDR3 protein: CASSLSRNQPQHF; CDR3 DNA: TGTGCCAGCAGCTTATCCCGGAATCAGCCCCAGCATTTT
clone size: .; J gene: TRBJ2-2; D gene: .; V gene: TRBV27; CDR3 length: 14; CDR3 protein: CASSRVTATGELFF; CDR3 DNA: TGTGCCAGCAGCCGCGTGACAGCCACCGGGGAGCTGTTTTTT
clone size: .; J gene: TRBJ2-3; D gene: .; V gene: TRBV2; CDR3 length: 13; CDR3 protein: CAAVGWGTDTQYF; CDR3 DNA: TGTGCCGCAGTTGGGTGGGGCACAGATACGCAGTATTTT
clone size: .; J gene: TRBJ2-2; D gene: TRBD2; V gene: TRBV9; CDR3 length: 15; CDR3 protein: CASTPSGGNTGELFF; CDR3 DNA: TGTGCCAGCACTCCTAGCGGGGGAAACACCGGGGAGCTGTTTTTT